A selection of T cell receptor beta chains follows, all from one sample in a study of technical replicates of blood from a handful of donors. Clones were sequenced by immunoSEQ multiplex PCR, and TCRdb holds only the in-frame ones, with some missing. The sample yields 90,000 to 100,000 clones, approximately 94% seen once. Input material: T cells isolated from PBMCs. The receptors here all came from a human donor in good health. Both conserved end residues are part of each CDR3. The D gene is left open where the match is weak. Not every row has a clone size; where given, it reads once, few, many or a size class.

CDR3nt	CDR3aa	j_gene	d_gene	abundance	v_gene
TGTGCCAGCAGTTTCGGACAGAGGAACACTGAAGCTTTCTTT	CASSFGQRNTEAFF	TRBJ1-1	-	-	TRBV6-5
TGTGCCACCAGCAGAGATCTAGGCTACGAGCAGTACTTC	CATSRDLGYEQYF	TRBJ2-7	-	-	TRBV15
TGTGCCAGCAGTTACTCTGGGACAGGGGACGAAGCTTTCTTT	CASSYSGTGDEAFF	TRBJ1-1	TRBD1	-	TRBV6-5
TGTGCCAGCAGCAATGGGACAGCGAATCAGCCCCAGCATTTT	CASSNGTANQPQHF	TRBJ1-5	-	few	TRBV21-1
TGTGCCAGCAGACAGGGCAATCAGCCCCAGCATTTT	CASRQGNQPQHF	TRBJ1-5	-	few	TRBV6-5
TGTGCCAGTAGTCCCCGGACAGAATACGAGCAGTACTTC	CASSPRTEYEQYF	TRBJ2-7	-	-	TRBV19
TGTGCCAGCAGCGTAAGCGGACAGGGGTACGAGCAGTACTTC	CASSVSGQGYEQYF	TRBJ2-7	TRBD1	-	TRBV9
TGTGCCAGCAGTTTCGTAGGGGCCCTCTATGGCTACACCTTC	CASSFVGALYGYTF	TRBJ1-2	-	-	TRBV28
TGCAGCGTTGAAGGGACACAGGGGCGGGAATACGAGCAGTACTTC	CSVEGTQGREYEQYF	TRBJ2-7	-	-	TRBV29-1
TGCGCCAGCAGCTTGTTAGACAGGGTTCACGAGCAGTACTTC	CASSLLDRVHEQYF	TRBJ2-7	TRBD1	-	TRBV5-1
TGTGCCATGATGGACAGTTTGAACACTGAAGCTTTCTTT	CAMMDSLNTEAFF	TRBJ1-1	-	once	TRBV7-8
TGCGCCAGCAAAGCTAGCGGGGATTACACAGATACGCAGTATTTT	CASKASGDYTDTQYF	TRBJ2-3	TRBD2	-	TRBV5-1
TGTGCCAGCTCACCTTACCCACCGGGACAGGAACTCTTTGCCAAAAACATTCAGTACTTC	CASSPYPPGQELFAKNIQYF	TRBJ2-4	TRBD1	-	TRBV18
TGTGCCAGCAGCGTCGCGTCGGGGAAGGGAAGTTACAATGAGCAGTTCTTC	CASSVASGKGSYNEQFF	TRBJ2-1	-	-	TRBV2
TGTGCCAGCAGCCGCACTAGCGGCGCCTACGAGCAGTACTTC	CASSRTSGAYEQYF	TRBJ2-7	TRBD2	-	TRBV11-2
TGTGCCAGCAGCGTACAGGGGGAGAACACTGAAGCTTTCTTT	CASSVQGENTEAFF	TRBJ1-1	TRBD1	-	TRBV9
TGTGCCAGCAAACTACTCTACGAGCAGTACTTC	CASKLLYEQYF	TRBJ2-7	-	-	TRBV25-1
TGTGCCAGCAGCTTAGATGTGGGCGGGAGAGCTTTCTTT	CASSLDVGGRAFF	TRBJ1-1	-	-	TRBV7-2
TGTGCCAGCAGCGTCGGGACTAGCGGGACCGGGGAGCTGTTTTTT	CASSVGTSGTGELFF	TRBJ2-2	TRBD2	-	TRBV9
TGCGCCAGCAGTGAGTCGACCAGCGGGAGGTTCTACGAGCAGTACTTC	CASSESTSGRFYEQYF	TRBJ2-7	TRBD2	-	TRBV10-1
TGTGCCAGCAGTTTATTCTTAACTAGCGGGGAATACGAGCAGTACTTC	CASSLFLTSGEYEQYF	TRBJ2-7	TRBD2	-	TRBV28
TGTGCCAGCAGTGAAATAATTATAGCCGGGGAGCTGTTTTTT	CASSEIIIAGELFF	TRBJ2-2	-	-	TRBV2
TGTGCCAGCAGCGTCTCGGGGAGGACCCTTCGGAGCACCTTCTTC	CASSVSGRTLRSTFF	TRBJ2-1	-	-	TRBV13
TGTGCCACCGGGGGCTTGTGGGGATCCGAGCAGTACTTC	CATGGLWGSEQYF	TRBJ2-7	-	once	TRBV15
TGCGCCAGCAGCTTACACGAGGGACGGACTAACGAGCAGTACTTC	CASSLHEGRTNEQYF	TRBJ2-7	-	-	TRBV5-1
TGTGCCATCAGCGCCTCGACAGGAACCTACGAGCAGTACTTC	CAISASTGTYEQYF	TRBJ2-7	-	-	TRBV10-3
TGTGCCAGCAGCCCGTCGGGATACCACAATGAGCAGTTCTTC	CASSPSGYHNEQFF	TRBJ2-1	-	-	TRBV5-6
TGTGCCAGCAGCTTTGGACAGGGTTACGGCTACACCTTC	CASSFGQGYGYTF	TRBJ1-2	TRBD1	-	TRBV5-6
TGTGCCAGCGGTCCGAGCGGGAGTGCCTACAATGAGCAGTTCTTC	CASGPSGSAYNEQFF	TRBJ2-1	TRBD2	-	TRBV11-2
TGTGCCAGCAGTCCGGGGGGAGGGTCGACTGAAGCTTTCTTT	CASSPGGGSTEAFF	TRBJ1-1	-	-	TRBV7-3
TGTGCCAGCCTGTCGCGGGGGGACCAAGAGACCCAGTACTTC	CASLSRGDQETQYF	TRBJ2-5	TRBD2	-	TRBV27
TGTGCCAGCAGCGTCGAAGGGGGCTCTGGAAACACCATATATTTT	CASSVEGGSGNTIYF	TRBJ1-3	-	-	TRBV9
TGCGCCAGCAGCTTGGGACAGGAAGTCGGCTACACCTTC	CASSLGQEVGYTF	TRBJ1-2	-	-	TRBV5-1
TGTGCCAGCAGCCAAGACTGGCTAGCGGGAGGGCCCGGTGAGCAGTTCTTC	CASSQDWLAGGPGEQFF	TRBJ2-1	TRBD2	-	TRBV14
TGCAGCGTTGACGGGACTAACGAGCAGTACTTC	CSVDGTNEQYF	TRBJ2-7	TRBD2	-	TRBV29-1
TGTGCCAGTAGTATCCGTAGCGGGGGGTGGGACAATGAGCAGTTCTTC	CASSIRSGGWDNEQFF	TRBJ2-1	TRBD2	-	TRBV19
TGTGCCAGCAGTCCCGCAGACAACTACAATGAGCAGTTCTTC	CASSPADNYNEQFF	TRBJ2-1	-	-	TRBV27
TGTGCCAGCAGTTACTGGGGAGAAACCTACGAGCAGTACTTC	CASSYWGETYEQYF	TRBJ2-7	-	-	TRBV6-5
TGTGCCACCACAAAGGGGGCGCCTTACACTGAAGCTTTCTTT	CATTKGAPYTEAFF	TRBJ1-1	TRBD1	-	TRBV27
TGCAGCGTTACAGGGGCGAGGAAGAACACTGAAGCTTTCTTT	CSVTGARKNTEAFF	TRBJ1-1	TRBD1	-	TRBV29-1
TGTGCCAGCAGTGACAGGGGCGAAAAACTGTTTTTT	CASSDRGEKLFF	TRBJ1-4	TRBD1	-	TRBV6-5
TGTGCCTGGAGCTCCGGGACTAGCTTCGGGGAGCTGTTTTTT	CAWSSGTSFGELFF	TRBJ2-2	TRBD2	-	TRBV30
TGCAGCGTTGAAGGGCAGGGAAGAACCGGGGAGCTGTTTTTT	CSVEGQGRTGELFF	TRBJ2-2	-	-	TRBV29-1
TGCGCCAGTACCCAAACAGGGGGCGGTAATGAGCAGTTCTTC	CASTQTGGGNEQFF	TRBJ2-1	TRBD1	-	TRBV5-1
TGTGCCAGCTCACCATACGCTAGCGGGAGAGCCGGGGAGCTGTTTTTT	CASSPYASGRAGELFF	TRBJ2-2	TRBD2	few	TRBV18
TGTGCCAGCAGTCAAACGCCGTCAGAGAACACTGAAGCTTTCTTT	CASSQTPSENTEAFF	TRBJ1-1	-	-	TRBV6-5
TGTGCCAGCAATAGGGACCGACTAGCGGGGGAGACCTACGAGCAGTACTTC	CASNRDRLAGETYEQYF	TRBJ2-7	TRBD2	-	TRBV2
TGCGCCAGCAGCCAAGGACGCGGGGGGGGCGCAGAGACCCAGTACTTC	CASSQGRGGGAETQYF	TRBJ2-5	TRBD2	-	TRBV4-1
TGTGCCATCAGTACACAGGGGGCGAGGACTGAAGCTTTCTTT	CAISTQGARTEAFF	TRBJ1-1	TRBD1	-	TRBV10-3
TGTGCCAGCAGTTACTCCGGGGAAAGGGAAAGAGAGACCCAGTACTTC	CASSYSGERERETQYF	TRBJ2-5	-	-	TRBV6-6
TGTGCCAGCAGCACTTTCTCCGGGACAGGGCCAACCCACACTGAAGCTTTCTTT	CASSTFSGTGPTHTEAFF	TRBJ1-1	TRBD1	few	TRBV9
TGTGCCAGCAGCTTAGGATGGGCTTCGGGAGAGCAGTACTTC	CASSLGWASGEQYF	TRBJ2-7	-	-	TRBV7-2
TGTGCCAGCAGGGGGGGTTCACCCCTCCACTTT	CASRGGSPLHF	TRBJ1-6	-	-	TRBV2
TGTGCCAGCAGCTGGGACAGGGGGCAAAATGGCTACACCTTC	CASSWDRGQNGYTF	TRBJ1-2	TRBD1	-	TRBV5-6
TGTGCCTGGAGTGTAGGGACAGCGAACACTGAAGCTTTCTTT	CAWSVGTANTEAFF	TRBJ1-1	TRBD1	-	TRBV30
TGTGCCAGTAGTATAGTTGCTAACAGCTACGAGCAGTACTTC	CASSIVANSYEQYF	TRBJ2-7	-	-	TRBV19